This TCR beta chain is drawn from a study of regulatory T cells in long-lasting Graves disease. Library construction for TCR beta used iRepertoire HTBI primers and Arm-PCR of CDR3 regions. TCRdb analysed the multiplex PCR reads with MiXCR anew, one entry per CDR3 protein. The table has around 500,000 distinct CDR3 sequences, around 12% seen once; the top ten hold more than 8%. CDR1 is DFQATT and CDR2 is SNEGSKA in the germline V gene (reference sequence). The V and J ends lost 3 bases and 8 bases respectively, with 13 bases between them. This CDR3 has 12 amino acids. This clonotype was observed at least ten times. Time point in this sample: newly diagnosed GD, antithyroid drugs for less than 3 months. Following extraction of RNA from PBMCs, that RNA was used to make the TCR library. Separately, the same data were catalogued under a study of T cells in Graves' hyperthyroidism and ophthalmopathy.

The clonotype was recovered from a woman in her twenties or thirties with Graves disease. The material was peripheral blood mononuclear cells (PBMCs), obtained at new diagnosis, from a patient treated with antithyroid drugs. The chain employs TRBV20-1 and TRBJ1-1; no firm D call. The CDR3 coding sequence is TGCAGTGCTAGTTCGCGGCCGGGGGAAGCTTTCTTT. Translating gives CSASSRPGEAFF.